One and the same sample provided the 21 T cell receptor beta chains below, sequenced in a study of T cells in Graves' hyperthyroidism and ophthalmopathy. Amplified regions were TCR beta CDR3 sequences from RNA transcripts. The primer set for the first-round RT-PCR of the TCR CDR3 was HTBI. TCRdb re-called the multiplex PCR reads with MiXCR, one entry per CDR3 protein. The table lists roughly 560,000 distinct CDR3 sequences, 14% to 15% of them singletons. Sequences were obtained from blood. The receptors here all came from a middle-aged woman with Graves' ophthalmopathy.

This clonotype has only a few counts. The junction does not match germline at one end; this may be a read error. The chain uses TRBV30 and TRBJ2-7; 12 bases align to TRBD2. In germline, CDR1 is GTSNPN, CDR2 SVGIG (reference sequence). The CDR3 runs to 16 residues. The CDR3 nucleotides are TGTGCCGGGAGTGTAAGTGGACTAGCGGGATTGTACGAGCAGTACTTC. The encoded protein is CAGSVSGLAGLYEQYF.

This sequence joins TRBV7-8 and TRBJ1-1; D unresolved. Germline V lookup: CDR1 SGHVS, CDR2 FQNEAQ. The V end was cut by 0 bases, the J end by 7 bases, with 18 bases between. This CDR3 has 16 amino acids. CDR3 amino acids: CASSLAHFSSTSEAFF. Written as DNA, the CDR3 is TGTGCCAGCAGCTTAGCGCATTTCTCGAGTACGAGTGAAGCTTTCTTT. The variable domain in full, with the rest retrieved from reference TRBV7-8 and TRBJ1-1, is GAGVSQSPRYKVAKRGQDVALRCDPISGHVSLFWYQQALGQGPEFLTYFQNEAQLDKSGLPSDRFFAERPEGSVSTLKIQRTQQEDSAVYLCASSLAHFSSTSEAFFGQGTRLTVV.

This clonotype has a handful of counts. The gene calls are TRBV6-1 and TRBJ1-5; 8 positions agree with TRBD1. Trimming at V came to 6 bases and at J to 7 bases, leaving 11 bases not matched to a gene. CDR1 and CDR2 (germline): MNHNS, SASEGT. The CDR3 length is 15 residues. The chain's CDR3 is CASSIKTGARQPQHF. The CDR3 bases are TGTGCCAGCAGCATAAAGACAGGGGCCCGCCAGCCCCAGCATTTT.

The chain uses TRBV11-2 and TRBJ1-6, with 7 bases fitting TRBD1. CDR1 and CDR2 (germline): SGHAT, FQNNGV. After removal of 2 bases from V and 8 bases from J, the junction contained 9 bases not matched to a gene. The CDR3 is 16 residues long. CDR3: CASSLFHRQGDSPLHF. CDR3 coding DNA: TGTGCCAGCAGCTTATTTCACCGGCAGGGGGATTCACCCCTCCACTTT.

This clonotype has ten or more counts. The chain recombines TRBV12-3 or TRBV12-4 with TRBJ2-2, with TRBD2 identical over 14 bases. This CDR3 comprises 18 residues. With V trimmed by 4 bases and J by 5 bases, 9 bases remained unmatched. The CDR3 loop is CASSSIGLAGGSTGELFF. The DNA of the CDR3 is TGTGCCAGCAGTTCAATTGGACTAGCGGGAGGTAGTACCGGGGAGCTGTTTTTT.

This clonotype has ten or more counts. CDR3 nucleotide sequence: TGTGCCAGCGACAGTGACAATAGCAATCAGCCCCAGCATTTT. Residues: CASDSDNSNQPQHF. This chain connects TRBV28 to TRBJ1-5, with TRBD1 as a possible D gene (5 bases). This CDR3 contains 14 residues. V was pared by 8 bases and J by 0 bases, with 11 bases between. Germline CDR1 MDHEN, CDR2 SYDVKM.

This clonotype occurred many times. The rearrangement links TRBV4-2 to TRBJ2-5; possibly TRBD2 for D (6 bases). The CDR3 totals 18 residues. V lost 0 bases and J lost 0, with 17 bases in between. The germline V gene has CDR1 LGHNA and CDR2 YNFKEQ. For the CDR3, the DNA is TGTGCCAGCAGCCAAGATGGTCTAGCGTCCGACAACCAAGAGACCCAGTACTTC. Protein sequence: CASSQDGLASDNQETQYF.

This clonotype appeared many times. The chain is built from TRBV29-1 and TRBJ1-2; no definite D call. Germline values: CDR1 SQVTM, CDR2 ANQGSEA. V shed 5 bases and J shed 5 bases, with 15 bases lying between them. This CDR3 region has 13 residues. CDR3 in DNA: TGCAGCGTTAAAGGTGAAGATTGGTATGGCTACACCTTC. Protein product: CSVKGEDWYGYTF.

Many counts were recorded for this clonotype. The J gene is TRBJ1-1, the V gene TRBV11-2; D is undetermined. Germline V gene lookup returns CDR1 SGHAT and CDR2 FQNNGV. This CDR3 spans 13 amino acids. Trimming left V 6 bases short and J 0 bases short, with 8 bases between. The CDR3 sequence: CASRLTLNTEAFF. Written as DNA, the CDR3 is TGTGCCAGCAGGTTGACTTTGAACACTGAAGCTTTCTTT.

This clonotype has just a few counts. The chain has TRBV5-1 and TRBJ1-3; possibly TRBD1 for D (5 bases). Germline CDR1 and CDR2: SGHRS and YFSETQ. V lost 3 bases and J lost 0, with 19 bases in between. The CDR3 has 18 residues. CDR3 residues: CASSSWASGANSGNTIYF. As DNA, the CDR3 is TGCGCCAGCAGCTCCTGGGCGTCTGGGGCCAACTCTGGAAACACCATATATTTT.

V gene TRBV5-1 combines with J gene TRBJ2-5; 11 bases align to TRBD1. The CDR3 sequence is 15 residues long. J gave up 2 bases and V 6 bases, and 6 bases lay outside the gene matches. Germline V gene lookup returns CDR1 SGHRS and CDR2 YFSETQ. The CDR3 spells CASNGDRGFQETQYF. DNA of the CDR3: TGCGCCAGCAACGGGGACAGGGGGTTTCAAGAGACCCAGTACTTC.

This clonotype has only a few counts. This chain joins TRBV11-2 and TRBJ2-3, with TRBD2 as a possible D gene (5 bases). Germline assignment: CDR1 SGHAT and CDR2 FQNNGV. Trimming pared 5 bases from V and 1 base from J, leaving 10 bases between. The CDR3 spans 14 residues. CDR3 DNA: TGTGCCAGCAGCATCGGACTCGGCACAGATACGCAGTATTTT. Translation: CASSIGLGTDTQYF.

This clonotype was detected a few times. The chain combines TRBV6-1 with TRBJ1-5, with D hard to call. Germline V lookup: CDR1 MNHNS, CDR2 SASEGT. The CDR3 is 15 residues long. The V end was cut by 7 bases, the J end by 0 bases, with 13 bases between. The CDR3 nucleotides are TGTGCCAGCACCGACAATTATAATAGCAATCAGCCCCAGCATTTT. Its translation is CASTDNYNSNQPQHF.

This clonotype came up once. This chain links TRBV10-3 with TRBJ1-6; TRBD1 is a possible D gene (6 bases). In germline, CDR1 is ENHRY, CDR2 SYGVKD. V dropped 6 bases and J dropped 7 bases, with 7 bases sitting between them. The CDR3 runs 12 residues. The CDR3 DNA reads TGTGCCATCAGAGGGACAAATTCACCCCTCCACTTT. Protein sequence: CAIRGTNSPLHF.

This clonotype has ten or more counts. This chain connects TRBV6-5 to TRBJ1-1, with 7 bases fitting TRBD1. This CDR3 has 14 amino acids. The junction had 10 bases not matched to a gene; V was cut back by 4 bases and J by 8 bases. Germline V lookup: CDR1 MNHEY, CDR2 SVGAGI. CDR3 region: CASSFLLTGEEAFF. CDR3 in DNA: TGTGCCAGCAGTTTTTTGCTTACAGGGGAAGAAGCTTTCTTT.

The chain recombines TRBV19 with TRBJ2-7; 7 bases are shared with TRBD2. From germline, CDR1 is LNHDA and CDR2 SQIVND (reference sequence). The CDR3 loop spans 14 amino acids. Germline trimming cut 10 bases from V and 3 bases from J; bases unmatched to any gene: 12. The CDR3 sequence: CATRRGTMNYEQYF. CDR3 nucleotides: TGTGCCACCCGTCGTGGGACTATGAACTACGAGCAGTACTTC.

V gene TRBV4-2 combines with J gene TRBJ1-2; D is unclear. V gave up 0 bases and J gave up 2 bases, with 10 bases separating them. The CDR3 covers 15 residues. CDR1 and CDR2 from the germline V gene are LGHNA and YNFKEQ. The CDR3 here is CASSQEWGTNYGYTF. CDR3 nucleotide sequence: TGTGCCAGCAGCCAAGAATGGGGAACGAACTATGGCTACACCTTC.

This clonotype came up a few times. This rearrangement joins TRBV20-1 to TRBJ2-3; no clear D gene. The germline CDR1 and CDR2 sequences are DFQATT and SNEGSKA (reference sequence). V lost 4 bases and J lost 9, with 11 bases in between. This CDR3 spans 11 amino acids. The CDR3 loop reads CSATFQETQYF. The CDR3 bases are TGCAGTGCTACCTTCCAGGAGACGCAGTATTTT.

The sample holds many counts of this clonotype. This sequence joins TRBV20-1 and TRBJ2-1; possibly TRBD2 for D (5 bases). Per the germline V gene, CDR1 is DFQATT and CDR2 is SNEGSKA (reference sequence). V lost 3 bases to trimming and J lost 5 bases, with 8 bases between them. This CDR3 has 12 amino acids. The CDR3 reads CSASGIHNEQFF. Written as DNA, the CDR3 is TGCAGTGCTAGCGGGATTCACAATGAGCAGTTCTTC.

V is TRBV28 and J is TRBJ1-6; D is unresolved. The CDR3 has 12 residues. Germline V gene lookup returns CDR1 MDHEN and CDR2 SYDVKM. Trimming stripped 4 bases from V and 8 bases from J, with 6 bases between. CDR3 DNA sequence: TGTGCCAGCAGTTCCGGATATTCACCCCTCCACTTT. This codes for CASSSGYSPLHF.

Many counts were recorded for this clonotype. The chain uses TRBV7-6 and TRBJ2-5; D is uncertain. Germline CDR1 reads SGHVS; CDR2 reads FNYEAQ. The CDR3 loop spans 15 amino acids. Deletions cut 5 bases from V and 0 bases from J, with 13 bases between. The CDR3 sequence is CASSLVNNYQETQYF. CDR3 nucleotide sequence: TGTGCCAGCAGCCTCGTAAACAACTACCAAGAGACCCAGTACTTC.